This TCR beta chain was sequenced in a study of blood T cell repertoires in COVID-19. Repertoires were generated with immunoSEQ multiplex PCR, while TCRdb's copy carries only in-frame clones and drops some. The repertoire includes roughly 200,000 clones, 70% to 85% of them detected once, and roughly 13% sits in the top ten. This clone was seen at least ten times. Germline V CDR1 and CDR2: LGHNA, YSLEER. Trimming took 3 bases from V and 5 from J; bases not matched to a gene: 1. CDR3 size: 13 residues. Sample: peripheral blood. The receptor was isolated from a man aged 45 to 65 who had recovered from COVID-19. The chain uses TRBV4-3 and TRBJ1-1; TRBD1 matches 9 bases. The CDR3 is CASSQGTGTEAFF. As DNA, the CDR3 is TGCGCCAGCAGCCAGGGGACAGGGACTGAAGCTTTCTTT.